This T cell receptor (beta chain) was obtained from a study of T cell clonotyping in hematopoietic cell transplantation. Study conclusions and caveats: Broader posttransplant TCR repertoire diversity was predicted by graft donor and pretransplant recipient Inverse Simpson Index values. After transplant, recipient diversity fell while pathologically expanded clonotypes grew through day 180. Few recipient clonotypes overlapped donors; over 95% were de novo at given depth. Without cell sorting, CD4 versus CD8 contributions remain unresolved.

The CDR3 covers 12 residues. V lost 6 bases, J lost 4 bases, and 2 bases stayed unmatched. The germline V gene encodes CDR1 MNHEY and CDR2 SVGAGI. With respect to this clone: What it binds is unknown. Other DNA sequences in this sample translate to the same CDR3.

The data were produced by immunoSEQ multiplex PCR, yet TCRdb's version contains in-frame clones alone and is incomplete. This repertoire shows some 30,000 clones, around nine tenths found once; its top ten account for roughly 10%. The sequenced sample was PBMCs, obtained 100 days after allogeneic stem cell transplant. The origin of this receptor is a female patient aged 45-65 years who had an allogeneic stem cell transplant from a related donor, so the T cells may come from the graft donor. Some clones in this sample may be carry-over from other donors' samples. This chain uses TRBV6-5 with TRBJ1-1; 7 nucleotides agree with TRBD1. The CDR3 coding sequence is TGTGCCAGCAGCAGGGGGGGCACTGAAGCTTTCTTT. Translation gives CASSRGGTEAFF.